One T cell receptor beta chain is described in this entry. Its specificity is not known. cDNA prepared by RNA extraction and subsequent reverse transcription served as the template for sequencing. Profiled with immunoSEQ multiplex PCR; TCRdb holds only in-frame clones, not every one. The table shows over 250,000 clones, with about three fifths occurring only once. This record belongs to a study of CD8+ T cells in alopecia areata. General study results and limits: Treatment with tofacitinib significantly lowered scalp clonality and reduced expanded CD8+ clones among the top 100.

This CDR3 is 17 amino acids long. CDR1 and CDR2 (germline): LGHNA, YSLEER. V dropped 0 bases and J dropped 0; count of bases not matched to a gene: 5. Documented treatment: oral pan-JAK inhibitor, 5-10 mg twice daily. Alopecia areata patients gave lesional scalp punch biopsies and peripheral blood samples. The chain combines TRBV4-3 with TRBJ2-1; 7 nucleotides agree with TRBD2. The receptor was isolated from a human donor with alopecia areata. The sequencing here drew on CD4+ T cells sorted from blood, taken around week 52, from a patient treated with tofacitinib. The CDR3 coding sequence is TGCGCCAGCAGCCAAGATCCAGCGGGGAGCTCCTACAATGAGCAGTTCTTC. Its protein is CASSQDPAGSSYNEQFF.